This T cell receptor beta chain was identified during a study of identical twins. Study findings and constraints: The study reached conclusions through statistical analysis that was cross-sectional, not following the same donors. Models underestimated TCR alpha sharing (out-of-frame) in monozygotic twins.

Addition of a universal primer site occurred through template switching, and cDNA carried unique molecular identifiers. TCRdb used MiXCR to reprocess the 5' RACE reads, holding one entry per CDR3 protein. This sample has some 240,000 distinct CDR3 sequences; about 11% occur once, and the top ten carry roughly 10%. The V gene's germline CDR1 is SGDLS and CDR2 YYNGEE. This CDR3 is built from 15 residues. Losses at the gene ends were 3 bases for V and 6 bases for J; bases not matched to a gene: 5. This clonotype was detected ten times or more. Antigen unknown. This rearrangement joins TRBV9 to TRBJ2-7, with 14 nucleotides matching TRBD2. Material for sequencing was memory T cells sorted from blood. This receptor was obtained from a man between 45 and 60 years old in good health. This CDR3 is CASSGGLAGAREQYF. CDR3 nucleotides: TGTGCCAGCAGCGGGGGACTAGCGGGAGCCCGCGAGCAGTACTTC.